What follows describes a single TCR beta chain. Its target is not known. Trimming stripped 1 base from V and 1 base from J, with 10 bases between. The CDR3 contains 15 residues. Germline lookup yields CDR1 LGHNA and CDR2 YSLEER. This specimen belongs to a study of PD-1 blockade in classical Hodgkin lymphoma. At the level of the study: It was nivolumab at 3 mg/kg, given intravenously every 2 weeks, that patients received.

Profiling relied on immunoSEQ multiplex PCR, and the TCRdb table lists in-frame clones only, not all of them. The sample shows under 20,000 clones, about 81% of them seen only once. The study, taken as a whole, reports: Newly diagnosed patients were reported to start with lower TCR diversity than healthy donors.

Autologous stem cell transplantation was followed by relapse in every patient, and brentuximab vedotin exposure varied. The chain has TRBV4-3 and TRBJ2-5, with D possibly being TRBD1 (6 bases). The TCR was taken from a human donor with classical Hodgkin lymphoma. The specimen comprised peripheral blood mononuclear cells (PBMCs), sampled before the second cycle of nivolumab. The chain's CDR3 is CASSQAQGPQETQYF. CDR3 in DNA: TGCGCCAGCAGCCAAGCTCAGGGGCCCCAAGAGACCCAGTACTTC.